The present entry profiles one TCR beta chain with its context. What it binds is not known. V lost 4 bases and J lost 5; bases outside the gene matches: 2. Germline CDR1 SGHDN, CDR2 FVKESK. CDR3 length: 13 residues. The PCR made use of 60 Vbeta and 13 Jbeta primers. The repertoire was sequenced with immunoSEQ multiplex PCR; TCRdb's copy has only in-frame clones and lacks some. The profile shows tens of thousands of clones, under 80% of them singletons. Although they were nominally healthy when sampled, donors likely had unrecorded immune exposures. The data originate from a study of cytomegalovirus exposure and HLA in healthy donors. Study-wide background: Clustering assigned 81% of the approximately 390 genotyped donors to the Caucasian-associated ancestry cluster. Study-level results: The study assumed roughly uniform donor sequencing depth for presence/absence analyses. According to a later analysis, donors in an Asian-associated ancestry cluster reportedly had fewer N-insertions than the approximately 670-donor mean.

Input material: PBMCs. The chain is built from TRBV14 and TRBJ2-7, with 10 bases identical to TRBD1. The sequence was collected from a male donor in good health and CMV-seropositive. The CDR3 sequence is CASSRDRGNEQYF. The CDR3 DNA reads as TGTGCCAGCAGCCGGGACAGGGGCAACGAGCAGTACTTC.